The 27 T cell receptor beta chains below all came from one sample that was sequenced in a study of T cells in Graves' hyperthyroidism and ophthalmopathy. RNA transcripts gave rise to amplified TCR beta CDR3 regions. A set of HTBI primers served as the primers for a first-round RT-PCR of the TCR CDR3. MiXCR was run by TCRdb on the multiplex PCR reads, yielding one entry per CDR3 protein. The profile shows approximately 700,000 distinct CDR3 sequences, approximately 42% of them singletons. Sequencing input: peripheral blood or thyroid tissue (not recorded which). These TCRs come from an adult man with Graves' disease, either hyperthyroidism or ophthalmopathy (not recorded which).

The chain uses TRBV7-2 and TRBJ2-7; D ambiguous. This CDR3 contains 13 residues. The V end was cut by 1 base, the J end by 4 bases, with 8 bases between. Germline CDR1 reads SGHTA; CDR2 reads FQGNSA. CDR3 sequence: CASSLGPRYEQYF. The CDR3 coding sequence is TGTGCCAGCAGCTTAGGACCTAGGTACGAGCAGTACTTC.

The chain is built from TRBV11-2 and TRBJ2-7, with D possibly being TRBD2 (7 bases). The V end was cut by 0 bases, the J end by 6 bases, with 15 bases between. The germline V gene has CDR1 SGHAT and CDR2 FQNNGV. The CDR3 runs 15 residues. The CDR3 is CASSLERGRAAEQYF. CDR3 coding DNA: TGTGCCAGCAGCTTAGAGAGGGGGAGGGCCGCCGAGCAGTACTTC. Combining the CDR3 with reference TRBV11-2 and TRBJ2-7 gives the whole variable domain EAGVAQSPRYKIIEKRQSVAFWCNPISGHATLYWYQQILGQGPKLLIQFQNNGVVDDSQLPKDRFSAERLKGVDSTLKIQPAKLEDSAVYLCASSLERGRAAEQYFGPGTRLTVT.

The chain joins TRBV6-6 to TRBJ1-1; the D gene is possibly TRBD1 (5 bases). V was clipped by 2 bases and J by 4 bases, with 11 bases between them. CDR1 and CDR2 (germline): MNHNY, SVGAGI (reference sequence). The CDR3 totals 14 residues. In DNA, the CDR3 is TGTGCCAGCAGTTACGGGGCGGTGAGCACTGAAGCTTTCTTT. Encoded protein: CASSYGAVSTEAFF.

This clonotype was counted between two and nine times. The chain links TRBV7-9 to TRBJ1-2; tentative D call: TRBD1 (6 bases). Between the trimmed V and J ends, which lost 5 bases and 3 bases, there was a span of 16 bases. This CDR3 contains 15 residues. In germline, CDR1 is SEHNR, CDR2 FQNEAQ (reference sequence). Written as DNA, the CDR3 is TGTGCCAGCAGCCGGATCAAAGGGGGAGACTATGGCTACACCTTC. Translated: CASSRIKGGDYGYTF.

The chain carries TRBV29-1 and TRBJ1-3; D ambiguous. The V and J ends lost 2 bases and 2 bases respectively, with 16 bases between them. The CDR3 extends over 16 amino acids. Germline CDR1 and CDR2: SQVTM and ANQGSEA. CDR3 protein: CSVESDRASTGNTIYF. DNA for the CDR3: TGCAGCGTTGAATCCGACCGGGCCTCTACTGGAAACACCATATATTTT.

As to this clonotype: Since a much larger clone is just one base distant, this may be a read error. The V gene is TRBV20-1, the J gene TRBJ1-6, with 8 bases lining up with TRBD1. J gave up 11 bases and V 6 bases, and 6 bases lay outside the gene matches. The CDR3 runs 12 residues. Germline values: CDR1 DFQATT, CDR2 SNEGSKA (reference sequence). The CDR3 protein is CSARQGYPPLHF. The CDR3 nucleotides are TGCAGTGCAAGACAGGGGTATCCACCCCTCCACTTT.

CDR3 DNA sequence: TGTGCCAGCAGTTTCTCCCGGCGCTCTGGAAACACCATATATTTT. This encodes CASSFSRRSGNTIYF. The rearrangement links TRBV7-9 to TRBJ1-3; D gene unclear. Germline values: CDR1 SEHNR, CDR2 FQNEAQ (reference sequence). V dropped 6 bases and J dropped 0 bases, with 12 bases sitting between them. The CDR3 loop spans 15 amino acids.

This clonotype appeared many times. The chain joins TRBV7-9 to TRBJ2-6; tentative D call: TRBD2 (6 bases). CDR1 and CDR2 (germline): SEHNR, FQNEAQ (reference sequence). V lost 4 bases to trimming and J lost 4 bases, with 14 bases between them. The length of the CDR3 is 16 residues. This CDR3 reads CASSSPAGPGANVLTF. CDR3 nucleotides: TGTGCCAGCAGCTCCCCGGCGGGGCCCGGGGCCAACGTCCTGACTTTC.

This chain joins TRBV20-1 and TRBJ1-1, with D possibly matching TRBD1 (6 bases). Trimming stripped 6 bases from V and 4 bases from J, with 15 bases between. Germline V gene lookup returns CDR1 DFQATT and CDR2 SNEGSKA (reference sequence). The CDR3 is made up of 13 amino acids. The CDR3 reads CSAIRDKFTEAFF. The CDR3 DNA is TGCAGTGCAATCCGGGACAAATTCACTGAAGCTTTCTTT.

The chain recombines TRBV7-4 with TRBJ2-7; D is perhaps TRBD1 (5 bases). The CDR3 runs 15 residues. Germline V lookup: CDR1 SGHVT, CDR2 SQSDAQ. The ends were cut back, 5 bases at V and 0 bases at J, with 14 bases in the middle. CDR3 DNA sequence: TGTGCCAGCAGCCAAGGGGTTGATTCCTCCTACGAGCAGTACTTC. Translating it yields CASSQGVDSSYEQYF.

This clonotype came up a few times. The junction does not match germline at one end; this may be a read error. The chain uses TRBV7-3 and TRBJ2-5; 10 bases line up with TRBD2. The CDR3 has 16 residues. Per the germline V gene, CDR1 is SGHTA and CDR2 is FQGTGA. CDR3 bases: TGCGCCAGCGCATTAGCGGGGGGCGCCCGCCAAGAGACCCAGTACTTC. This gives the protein CASALAGGARQETQYF.

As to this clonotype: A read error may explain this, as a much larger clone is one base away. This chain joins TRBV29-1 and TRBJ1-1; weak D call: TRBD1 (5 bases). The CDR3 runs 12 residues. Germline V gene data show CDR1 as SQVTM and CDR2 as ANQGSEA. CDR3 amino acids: CSGRDLNTVAFF. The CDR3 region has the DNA TGCAGCGGTCGGGACCTAAACACTGTAGCTTTCTTT.

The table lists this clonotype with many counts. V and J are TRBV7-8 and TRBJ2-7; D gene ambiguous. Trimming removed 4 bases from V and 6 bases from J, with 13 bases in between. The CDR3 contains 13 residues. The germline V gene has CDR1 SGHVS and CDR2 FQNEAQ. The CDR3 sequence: CASSSQRFVEQYF. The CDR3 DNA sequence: TGTGCCAGCAGCTCACAACGGTTTGTCGAGCAGTACTTC.

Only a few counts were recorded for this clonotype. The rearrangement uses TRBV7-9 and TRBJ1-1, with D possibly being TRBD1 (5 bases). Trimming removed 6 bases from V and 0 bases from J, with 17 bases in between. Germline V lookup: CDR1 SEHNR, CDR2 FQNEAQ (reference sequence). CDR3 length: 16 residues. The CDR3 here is CASSHRGADLNTEAFF. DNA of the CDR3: TGTGCCAGCAGTCACCGAGGGGCTGATTTGAACACTGAAGCTTTCTTT.

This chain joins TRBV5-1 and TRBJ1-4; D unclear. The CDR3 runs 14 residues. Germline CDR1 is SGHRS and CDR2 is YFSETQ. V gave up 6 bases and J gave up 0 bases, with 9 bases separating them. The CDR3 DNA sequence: TGCGCCAGCACTTCCGGGCCAACTAATGAAAAACTGTTTTTT. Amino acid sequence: CASTSGPTNEKLFF. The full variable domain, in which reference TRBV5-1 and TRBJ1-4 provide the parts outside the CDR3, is KAGVTQTPRYLIKTRGQQVTLSCSPISGHRSVSWYQQTPGQGLQFLFEYFSETQRNKGNFPGRFSGRQFSNSRSEMNVSTLELGDSALYLCASTSGPTNEKLFFGSGTQLSVL.

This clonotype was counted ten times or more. CDR3 amino acids: CASSVMGQGAGEKLFF. The CDR3 DNA sequence: TGTGCCAGCAGTGTGATGGGTCAGGGGGCAGGAGAAAAACTGTTTTTT. The V and J genes are TRBV25-1 and TRBJ1-4; 8 bases are shared with TRBD1. Germline V lookup: CDR1 MGHDK, CDR2 SYGVNS. The length of the CDR3 is 16 residues. The trim removed 4 bases at V and 8 bases at J, leaving 12 bases unmatched.

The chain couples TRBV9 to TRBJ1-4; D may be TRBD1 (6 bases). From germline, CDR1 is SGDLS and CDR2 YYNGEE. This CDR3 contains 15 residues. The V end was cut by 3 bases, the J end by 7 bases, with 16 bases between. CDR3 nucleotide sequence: TGTGCCAGCAGCGCTTTTTCCGGGGGCACTGAAAAACTGTTTTTT. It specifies CASSAFSGGTEKLFF.

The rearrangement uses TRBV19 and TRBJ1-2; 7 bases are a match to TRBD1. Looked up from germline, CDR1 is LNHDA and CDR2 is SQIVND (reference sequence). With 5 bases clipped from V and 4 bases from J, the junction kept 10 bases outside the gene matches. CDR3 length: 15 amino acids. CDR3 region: CASSGPGGMGYGYTF. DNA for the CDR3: TGTGCCAGTAGTGGGCCAGGGGGGATGGGCTATGGCTACACCTTC.

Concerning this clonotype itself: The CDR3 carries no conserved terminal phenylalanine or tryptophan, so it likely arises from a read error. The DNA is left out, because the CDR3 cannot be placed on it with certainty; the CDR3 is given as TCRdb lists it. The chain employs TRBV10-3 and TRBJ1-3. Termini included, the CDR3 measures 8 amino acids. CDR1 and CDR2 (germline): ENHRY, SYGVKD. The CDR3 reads CATQRGGV.

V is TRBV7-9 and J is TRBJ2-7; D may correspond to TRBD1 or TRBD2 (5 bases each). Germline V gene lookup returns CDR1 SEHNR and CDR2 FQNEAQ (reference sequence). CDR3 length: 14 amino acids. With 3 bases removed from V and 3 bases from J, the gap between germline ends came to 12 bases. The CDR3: CASSLLLGDYEQYF. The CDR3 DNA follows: TGTGCCAGCAGCTTGCTACTAGGGGACTACGAGCAGTACTTC.

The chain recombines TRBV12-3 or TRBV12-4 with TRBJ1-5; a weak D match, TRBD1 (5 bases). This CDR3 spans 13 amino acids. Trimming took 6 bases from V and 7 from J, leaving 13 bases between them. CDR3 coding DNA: TGTGCCAGCAGCCAGGAGGGGAGGCAGCCCCAGCATTTT. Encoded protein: CASSQEGRQPQHF.

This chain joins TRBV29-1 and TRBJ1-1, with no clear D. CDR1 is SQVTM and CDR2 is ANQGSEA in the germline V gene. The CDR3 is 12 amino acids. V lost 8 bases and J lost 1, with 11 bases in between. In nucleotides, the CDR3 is TGCAGCAGCCGGATACAGAACACTGAAGCTTTCTTT. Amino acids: CSSRIQNTEAFF.

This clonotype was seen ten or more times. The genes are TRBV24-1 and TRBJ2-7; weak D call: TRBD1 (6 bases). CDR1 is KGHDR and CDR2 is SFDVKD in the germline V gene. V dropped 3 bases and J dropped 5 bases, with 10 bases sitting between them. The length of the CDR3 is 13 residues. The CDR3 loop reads CATSDHRVDEQYF. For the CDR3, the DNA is TGTGCCACCAGTGATCACAGGGTCGACGAGCAGTACTTC.

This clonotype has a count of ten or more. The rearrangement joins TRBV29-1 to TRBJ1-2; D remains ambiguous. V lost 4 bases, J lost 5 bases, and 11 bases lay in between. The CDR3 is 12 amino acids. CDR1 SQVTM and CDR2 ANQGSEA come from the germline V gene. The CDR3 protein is CSVAVLEYGYTF. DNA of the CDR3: TGCAGCGTTGCAGTTCTAGAATATGGCTACACCTTC. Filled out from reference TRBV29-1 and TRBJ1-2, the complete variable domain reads SAVISQKPSRDICQRGTSLTIQCQVDSQVTMMFWYRQQPGQSLTLIATANQGSEATYESGFVIDKFPISRPNLTFSTLTVSNMSPEDSSIYLCSVAVLEYGYTFGSGTRLTVV.

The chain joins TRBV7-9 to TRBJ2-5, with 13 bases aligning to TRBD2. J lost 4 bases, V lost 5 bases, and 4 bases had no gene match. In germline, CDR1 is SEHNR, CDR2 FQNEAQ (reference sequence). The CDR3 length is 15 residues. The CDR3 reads CASSRTSGRSETQYF. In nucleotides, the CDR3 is TGTGCCAGCAGCCGGACTAGCGGGAGATCAGAGACCCAGTACTTC. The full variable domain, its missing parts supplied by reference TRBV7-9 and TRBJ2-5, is DTGVSQNPRHKITKRGQNVTFRCDPISEHNRLYWYRQTLGQGPEFLTYFQNEAQLEKSRLLSDRFSAERPKGSFSTLEIQRTEQGDSAMYLCASSRTSGRSETQYFGPGTRLLVL.

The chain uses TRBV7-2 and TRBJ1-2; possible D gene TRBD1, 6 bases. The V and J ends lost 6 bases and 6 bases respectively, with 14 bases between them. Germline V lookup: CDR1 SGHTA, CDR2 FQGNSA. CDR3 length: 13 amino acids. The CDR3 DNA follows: TGTGCCAGCAGTTCAGACAGGTTTCATGGCTACACCTTC. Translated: CASSSDRFHGYTF. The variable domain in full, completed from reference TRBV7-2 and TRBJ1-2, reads GAGVSQSPSNKVTEKGKDVELRCDPISGHTALYWYRQSLGQGLEFLIYFQGNSAPDKSGLPSDRFSAERTGGSVSTLTIQRTQQEDSAVYLCASSSDRFHGYTFGSGTRLTVV.

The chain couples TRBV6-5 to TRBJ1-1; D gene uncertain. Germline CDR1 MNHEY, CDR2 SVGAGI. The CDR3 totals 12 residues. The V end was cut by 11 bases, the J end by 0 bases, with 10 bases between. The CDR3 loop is CAGETVNTEAFF. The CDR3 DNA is TGTGCCGGCGAGACCGTGAACACTGAAGCTTTCTTT.